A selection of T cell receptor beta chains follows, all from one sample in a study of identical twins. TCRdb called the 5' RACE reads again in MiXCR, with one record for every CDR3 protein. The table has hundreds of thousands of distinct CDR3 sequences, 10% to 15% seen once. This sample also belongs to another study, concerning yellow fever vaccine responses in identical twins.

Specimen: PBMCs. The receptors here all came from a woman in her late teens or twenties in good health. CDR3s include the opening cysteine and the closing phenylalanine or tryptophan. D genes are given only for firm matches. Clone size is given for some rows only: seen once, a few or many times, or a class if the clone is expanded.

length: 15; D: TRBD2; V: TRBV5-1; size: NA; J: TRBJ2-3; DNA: TGCGCCAGCAGCTTGCCTAGCGGGGGGGAAGATACGCAGTATTTT; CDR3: CASSLPSGGEDTQYF
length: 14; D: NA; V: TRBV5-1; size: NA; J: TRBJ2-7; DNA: TGCGCCAGCAGCAATACACATAATTCCTACGAGCAGTACTTC; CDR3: CASSNTHNSYEQYF
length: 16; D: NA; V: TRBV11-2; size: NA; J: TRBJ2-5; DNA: TGTGCCAGCAGCCCGCCTGTCGGGTCAGACCAAGAGACCCAGTACTTC; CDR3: CASSPPVGSDQETQYF
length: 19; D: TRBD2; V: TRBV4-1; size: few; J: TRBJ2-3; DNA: TGCGCCAGCAGCCAAGATCCCTCGACTAGCGGGAGGGCCGCAGATACGCAGTATTTT; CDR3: CASSQDPSTSGRAADTQYF
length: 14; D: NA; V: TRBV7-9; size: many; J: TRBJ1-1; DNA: TGTGCCAGCAGCTTAAAGGGAGACTTCACTGAAGCTTTCTTT; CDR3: CASSLKGDFTEAFF
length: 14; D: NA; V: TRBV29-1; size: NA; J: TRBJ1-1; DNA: TGCAGCGTTGTCTATCGGCATCTGAACACTGAAGCTTTCTTT; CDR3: CSVVYRHLNTEAFF
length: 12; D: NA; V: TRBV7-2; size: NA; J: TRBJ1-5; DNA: TGTGCCAGCAGCTTAGCGAGGGAGCCCCAGCATTTT; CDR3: CASSLAREPQHF
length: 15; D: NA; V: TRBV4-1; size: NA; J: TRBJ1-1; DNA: TGCGCCAGTCGCTATTCGGGACTCCTGGGCACTGAAGCTTTCTTT; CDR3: CASRYSGLLGTEAFF
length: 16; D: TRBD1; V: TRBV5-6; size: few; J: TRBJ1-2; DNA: TGTGCCAGCAGTCGTGACAGGGACCCTGCTAACTATGGCTACACCTTC; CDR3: CASSRDRDPANYGYTF
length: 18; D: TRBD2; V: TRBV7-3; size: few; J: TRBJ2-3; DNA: TGTGCCAGCAGCCTTAGGGGGACTAGCGGGAGATTCACAGATACGCAGTATTTT; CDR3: CASSLRGTSGRFTDTQYF
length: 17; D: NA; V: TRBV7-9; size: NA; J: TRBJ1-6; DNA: TGTGCCAGCAGCGGAACAGGGTCTAGTATCTGGAATTCACCCCTCCACTTT; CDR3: CASSGTGSSIWNSPLHF
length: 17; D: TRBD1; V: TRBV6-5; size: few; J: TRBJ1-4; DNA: TGTGCCAGCAGTTCTCTCAGGGGGGGCCCCGAGGATGAAAAACTGTTTTTT; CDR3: CASSSLRGGPEDEKLFF
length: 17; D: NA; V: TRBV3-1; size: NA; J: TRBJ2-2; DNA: TGTGCCAGCAGCCAAACCCGTCCGGGTTCGAACACCGGGGAGCTGTTTTTT; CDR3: CASSQTRPGSNTGELFF
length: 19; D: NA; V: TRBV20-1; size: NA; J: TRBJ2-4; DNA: TGCAGTGCTAGGGCTACGCTAATAATTGAGGGGCTGGTCAAAAACATTCAGTACTTC; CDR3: CSARATLIIEGLVKNIQYF
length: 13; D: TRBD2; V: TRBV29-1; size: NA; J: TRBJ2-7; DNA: TGCAGCGTCAAAGTCCAGCGGGACTACGAGCAGTACTTC; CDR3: CSVKVQRDYEQYF
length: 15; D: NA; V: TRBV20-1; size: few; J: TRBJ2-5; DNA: TGCAGTGCTAGGGGGGGGACAGGACTACAAGAGACCCAGTACTTC; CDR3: CSARGGTGLQETQYF
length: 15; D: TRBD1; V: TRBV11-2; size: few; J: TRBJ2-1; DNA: TGTGCCAGCGGGGACAGTTCTAGCTCCTACAATGAGCAGTTCTTC; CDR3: CASGDSSSSYNEQFF
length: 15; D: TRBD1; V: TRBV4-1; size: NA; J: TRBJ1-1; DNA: TGCGCCAGCAGCCCCGGACAGGGGATGTCCACTGAAGCTTTCTTT; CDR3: CASSPGQGMSTEAFF
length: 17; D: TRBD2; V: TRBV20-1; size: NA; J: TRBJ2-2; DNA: TGCAGTGCTAGAGGGACTAGCGGGGGGATGAACACCGGGGAGCTGTTTTTT; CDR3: CSARGTSGGMNTGELFF
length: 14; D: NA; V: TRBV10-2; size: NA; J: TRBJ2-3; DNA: TGCGCCTGCAAGACTAGTGATCAAGGGGATACGCAGTATTTT; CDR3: CACKTSDQGDTQYF
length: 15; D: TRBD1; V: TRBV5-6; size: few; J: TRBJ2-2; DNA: TGTGCCAGCAGCTTGTTGGGACAGGGGGCCGGGGAGCTGTTTTTT; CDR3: CASSLLGQGAGELFF
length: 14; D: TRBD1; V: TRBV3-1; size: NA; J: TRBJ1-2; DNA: TGTGCCAGCAGCCAAGATGTGACAGGGAATGGCTACACCTTC; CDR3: CASSQDVTGNGYTF
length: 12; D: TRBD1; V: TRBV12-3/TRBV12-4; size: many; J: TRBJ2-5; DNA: TGTGCCAGCAGACAGGGGGCAGAGACCCAGTACTTC; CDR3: CASRQGAETQYF
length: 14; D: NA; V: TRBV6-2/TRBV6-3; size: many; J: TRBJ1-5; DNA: TGTGCCAGCAGTTACAGGAGGGCGGCTCAGCCCCAGCATTTT; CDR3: CASSYRRAAQPQHF
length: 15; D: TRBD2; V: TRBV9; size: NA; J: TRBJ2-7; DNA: TGTGCCAGCAGCGTCGGGCTAGCGGAGACCTACGAGCAGTACTTC; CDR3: CASSVGLAETYEQYF
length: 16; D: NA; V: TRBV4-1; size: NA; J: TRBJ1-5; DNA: TGCGCCAGCAGCCAAGAACCAGACACGGGGGGAGAGCCCCAGCATTTT; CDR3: CASSQEPDTGGEPQHF
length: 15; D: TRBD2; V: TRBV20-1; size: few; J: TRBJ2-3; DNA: TGCAGTGCTAGAGGGGGTAGCGGGAGTTATGATACGCAGTATTTT; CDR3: CSARGGSGSYDTQYF
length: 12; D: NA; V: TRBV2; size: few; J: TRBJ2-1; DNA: TGTGCCAGCATGGGGGGTAGGACTGAGCAGTTCTTC; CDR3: CASMGGRTEQFF
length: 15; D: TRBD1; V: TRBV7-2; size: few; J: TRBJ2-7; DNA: TGTGCCAGCAGTTATCCCGGGACAGGGTTGTACGAGCAGTACTTC; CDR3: CASSYPGTGLYEQYF
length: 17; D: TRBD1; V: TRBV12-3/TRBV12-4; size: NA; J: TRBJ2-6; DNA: TGTGCCAGCAGTGTCCGGGACAGACCCTCTGGGGCCAACGTCCTGACTTTC; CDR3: CASSVRDRPSGANVLTF
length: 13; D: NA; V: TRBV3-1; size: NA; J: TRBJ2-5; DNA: TGTGCCAGCAGCCCAACTAGTCCCCAGACCCAGTACTTC; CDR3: CASSPTSPQTQYF
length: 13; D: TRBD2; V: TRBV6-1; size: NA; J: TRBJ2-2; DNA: TGTGCCAGCAGAACTAGCGACACCGGGGAGCTGTTTTTT; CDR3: CASRTSDTGELFF
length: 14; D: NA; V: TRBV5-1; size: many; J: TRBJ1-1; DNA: TGCGCCAGCAGCTTGACCGGCGCGAACACTGAAGCTTTCTTT; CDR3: CASSLTGANTEAFF
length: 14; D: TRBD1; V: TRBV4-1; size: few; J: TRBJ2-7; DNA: TGCGCCAGCAGCCAAGAGACAGGGTGGTACGAGCAGTACTTC; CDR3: CASSQETGWYEQYF
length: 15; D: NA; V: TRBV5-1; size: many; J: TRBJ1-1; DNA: TGCGCCAGCAGCCTCGCTCCGGGGCGGGACACTGAAGCTTTCTTT; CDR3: CASSLAPGRDTEAFF
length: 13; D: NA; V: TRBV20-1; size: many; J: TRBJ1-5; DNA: TGCAGTGCTAGAGAATGGGGCAATCAGCCCCAGCATTTT; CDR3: CSAREWGNQPQHF
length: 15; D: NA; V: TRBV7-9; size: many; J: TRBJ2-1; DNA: TGTGCCAGCAGCCGATGGGGCGGGACATACAATGAGCAGTTCTTC; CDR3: CASSRWGGTYNEQFF
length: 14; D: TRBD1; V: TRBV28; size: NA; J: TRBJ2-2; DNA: TGTGCCAGCAGTATGGACAGGGTCACCGGGGAGCTGTTTTTT; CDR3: CASSMDRVTGELFF
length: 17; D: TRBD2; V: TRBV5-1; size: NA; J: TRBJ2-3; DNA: TGCGCCAGCAGCTTGGGTGTGCTAGCGGGGCGCACAGATACGCAGTATTTT; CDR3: CASSLGVLAGRTDTQYF
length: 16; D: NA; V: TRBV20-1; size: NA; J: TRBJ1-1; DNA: TGCAGTGCTAGCACGGGGGCGTTTTCCTGGAGGACTGAAGCTTTCTTT; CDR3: CSASTGAFSWRTEAFF
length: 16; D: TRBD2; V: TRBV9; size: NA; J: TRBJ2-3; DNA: TGTGCCAGCAGCGTAGATTGGGCGGGAGTCACAGATACGCAGTATTTT; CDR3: CASSVDWAGVTDTQYF
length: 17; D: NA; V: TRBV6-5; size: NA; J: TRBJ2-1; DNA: TGTGCCAGCAGTTACGGCACAGGAAACCCAGTAGACAATGAGCAGTTCTTC; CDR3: CASSYGTGNPVDNEQFF
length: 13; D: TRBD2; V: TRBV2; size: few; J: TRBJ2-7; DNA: TGTGCCAGCACTCCGGGACTAGCGGGGGAGCAGTACTTC; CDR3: CASTPGLAGEQYF
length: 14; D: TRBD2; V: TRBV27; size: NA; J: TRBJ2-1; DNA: TGTGCCAGCCGACAACTAGCGGGATATGGAGAGCAGTTCTTC; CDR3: CASRQLAGYGEQFF
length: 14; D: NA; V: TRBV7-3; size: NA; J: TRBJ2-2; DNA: TGTGCCAGCAGCCTTCGGGGTAGTGCCGGGGAGCTGTTTTTT; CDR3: CASSLRGSAGELFF
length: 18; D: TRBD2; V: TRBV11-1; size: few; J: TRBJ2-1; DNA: TGTGCCAGCAGCTCCCCGGGGCGGGGACTAGCGGGGAACAATGAGCAGTTCTTC; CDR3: CASSSPGRGLAGNNEQFF
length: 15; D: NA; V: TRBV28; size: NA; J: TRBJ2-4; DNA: TGTGCCAGCAGTGCCCTACAGGGTTTATGGAACATTCAGTACTTC; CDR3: CASSALQGLWNIQYF
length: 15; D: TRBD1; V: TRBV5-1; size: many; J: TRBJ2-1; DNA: TGCGCCAGCAGCCTCACAGGGGATCGGTACAATGAGCAGTTCTTC; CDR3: CASSLTGDRYNEQFF
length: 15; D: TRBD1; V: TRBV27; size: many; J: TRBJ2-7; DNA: TGTGCCAGCAGTGCCCGACAGGGTGGACCATACGAGCAGTACTTC; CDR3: CASSARQGGPYEQYF
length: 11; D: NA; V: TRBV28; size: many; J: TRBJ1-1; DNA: TGTGCCACCCTAGGGCATACTGAAGCTTTCTTT; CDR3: CATLGHTEAFF
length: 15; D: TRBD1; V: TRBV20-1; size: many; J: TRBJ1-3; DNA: TGCAGTGCTAGGGGGGACAGGGGCTCTGGAAACACCATATATTTT; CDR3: CSARGDRGSGNTIYF
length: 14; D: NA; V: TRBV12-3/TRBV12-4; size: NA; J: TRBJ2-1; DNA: TGTGCCAGCAGATTCCCGGGAGCCCACAATGAGCAGTTCTTC; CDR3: CASRFPGAHNEQFF
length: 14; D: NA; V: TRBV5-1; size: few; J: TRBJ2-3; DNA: TGCGCCAGCAGCTTGCAGGGGCTCGGAGATACGCAGTATTTT; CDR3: CASSLQGLGDTQYF
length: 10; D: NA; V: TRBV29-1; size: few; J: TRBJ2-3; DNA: TGCAGCGTTGAGTCCGATACGCAGTATTTT; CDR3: CSVESDTQYF
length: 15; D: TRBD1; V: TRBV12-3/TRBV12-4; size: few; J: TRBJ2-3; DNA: TGTGCCAGCAGTCAGGGGGCGATTCTCACAGATACGCAGTATTTT; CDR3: CASSQGAILTDTQYF
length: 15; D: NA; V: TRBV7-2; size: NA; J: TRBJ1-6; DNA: TGTGCCAGCAGCACCTATGTGGGGGTCGGTTCACCCCTCCACTTT; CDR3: CASSTYVGVGSPLHF
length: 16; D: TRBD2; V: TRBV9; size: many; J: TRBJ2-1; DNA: TGTGCCAGCAGCGTGGCTAGCGGAACTCTAGGGGATGAGCAGTTCTTC; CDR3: CASSVASGTLGDEQFF
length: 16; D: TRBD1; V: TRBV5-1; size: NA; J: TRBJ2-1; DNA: TGCGCCAGCAGCCCCGGACAGGGGATAAGTTACAATGAGCAGTTCTTC; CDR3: CASSPGQGISYNEQFF
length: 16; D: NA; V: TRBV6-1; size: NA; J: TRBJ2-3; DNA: TGTGCCAGCAGTGACCAGTGGCCGGTTACCAGCGATACGCAGTATTTT; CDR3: CASSDQWPVTSDTQYF